One and the same sample provided the 32 T cell receptor beta chains below, sequenced in a study of beta chain features in type 1 diabetes. Reverse transcribing all isolated RNA meant expressed TCRB transcripts were sequenced. The assay was immunoSEQ multiplex PCR, and TCRdb's table has in-frame clones only and misses some. The sample holds 130,000 or so clones, around 8.7% seen once. Source material: central memory CD4+ T cells from blood. The receptors shown here come from a man aged 18-30 years in good health.

V and J are TRBV30 and TRBJ1-2, with 10 bases lining up with TRBD1. From germline, CDR1 is GTSNPN and CDR2 SVGIG (reference sequence). The CDR3 spans 14 residues. V trimming: 4 bases; J trimming: 3 bases; junction bases outside the gene matches: 5. The CDR3 DNA follows: TGTGCCTGGACCCGGGACAGGGGTGACTATGGCTACACCTTC. Translated, it gives CAWTRDRGDYGYTF.

The table lists this clone with a few counts. V and J are TRBV28 and TRBJ2-7, with D perhaps TRBD2 (7 bases). V shed 3 bases and J shed 8 bases, with 26 bases lying between them. The CDR3 contains 17 residues. Per germline, CDR1 MDHEN and CDR2 SYDVKM. The CDR3 sequence: CASSLPSGLGGGYKQYF. CDR3 coding DNA: TGTGCCAGCAGTTTGCCATCTGGGTTGGGCGGGGGCTATAAGCAGTACTTC.

The CDR3 nucleotides read TGTGCCTGGAGTGGACAGTACAATGAGCAGTTCTTC. This encodes CAWSGQYNEQFF. This chain links TRBV30 with TRBJ2-1, with a weak D call TRBD1 (5 bases). The CDR3 sequence is 12 residues long. Between the trimmed V and J ends, which lost 1 base and 4 bases, there was a span of 5 bases. The germline gives CDR1 GTSNPN, CDR2 SVGIG (reference sequence).

This clone turned up a few times. DNA of the CDR3: TGTGCCAGCAGTGACTCGGGCGGGCCAACCGGGGAGCTGTTTTTT. The encoded protein is CASSDSGGPTGELFF. The chain employs TRBV6-4 and TRBJ2-2, with a tentative D call TRBD2 (5 bases). Germline assignment: CDR1 MRHNA and CDR2 SNTAGT. The CDR3 consists of 15 residues. The germline V and J ends were trimmed by 0 bases and 5 bases, with 10 bases remaining between them.

V and J are TRBV6-5 and TRBJ1-2; the D gene is possibly TRBD1 (5 bases). V was shortened by 2 bases and J by 3 bases, with 10 bases between the two germline ends. CDR1 MNHEY and CDR2 SVGAGI come from the germline V gene. This CDR3 spans 14 amino acids. CDR3 sequence reads: CASSYGAIDYGYTF. CDR3 DNA sequence: TGTGCCAGCAGTTACGGGGCCATTGACTATGGCTACACCTTC.

This chain joins TRBV5-1 and TRBJ2-7, with D possibly matching TRBD1 (5 bases). This CDR3 is built from 15 residues. V shed 0 bases and J shed 5 bases, with 15 bases lying between them. Germline lookup yields CDR1 SGHRS and CDR2 YFSETQ. CDR3 DNA: TGCGCCAGCAGCTTGGCGGTATCAGGGTCCCACGAGCAGTACTTC. This codes for CASSLAVSGSHEQYF.

V gene TRBV18 combines with J gene TRBJ2-7, with 8 bases fitting TRBD2. Germline trimming cut 2 bases from V and 3 bases from J; bases unmatched to any gene: 6. Germline lookup yields CDR1 KGHSH and CDR2 LQKENI. The CDR3 spans 15 residues. CDR3 in amino acids: CASSPAPGGGYEQYF. The CDR3 DNA reads TGTGCCAGCTCACCAGCCCCCGGGGGGGGCTACGAGCAGTACTTC.

There are a few counts of this clone. This chain links TRBV7-2 with TRBJ2-7; 7 bases are a match to TRBD1. There are 13 residues in the CDR3. V shed 5 bases, J shed 5 bases, and the junction held 6 bases outside the gene matches. The germline CDR1 and CDR2 sequences are SGHTA and FQGNSA. The CDR3 sequence: CASSRQGRDEQYF. In DNA form, the CDR3 reads TGTGCCAGCAGCCGACAGGGTAGAGACGAGCAGTACTTC. Combining the CDR3 with reference TRBV7-2 and TRBJ2-7 gives the whole variable domain GAGVSQSPSNKVTEKGKDVELRCDPISGHTALYWYRQSLGQGLEFLIYFQGNSAPDKSGLPSDRFSAERTGGSVSTLTIQRTQQEDSAVYLCASSRQGRDEQYFGPGTRLTVT.

The CDR3 here is CASSSRTGLGEQFF. Here the CDR3 DNA reads TGTGCCAGTAGTTCCCGGACGGGGTTGGGGGAGCAGTTCTTC. The chain employs TRBV19 and TRBJ2-1, with D perhaps matching TRBD2 (5 bases). CDR1 is LNHDA and CDR2 is SQIVND in the germline V gene (reference sequence). This CDR3 has 14 amino acids. The germline V and J ends were trimmed by 5 bases and 10 bases, with 18 bases remaining between them.

The V and J genes are TRBV30 and TRBJ2-2; TRBD1 matches 9 bases. CDR1 and CDR2 from the germline V gene are GTSNPN and SVGIG (reference sequence). The CDR3 sequence is 14 residues long. The V and J ends lost 6 bases and 1 base, in that order; junction bases with no gene match: 3. CDR3 coding DNA: TGTGCCTGTCCGGGACAGGGGAACACCGGGGAGCTGTTTTTT. It specifies CACPGQGNTGELFF.

CDR3 protein: CASSQLRQGVAGNTIYF. The CDR3 nucleotides read TGTGCCAGCAGCCAATTGCGACAGGGCGTCGCTGGAAACACCATATATTTT. The chain combines TRBV14 with TRBJ1-3, with 7 bases aligning to TRBD1. CDR1 SGHDN and CDR2 FVKESK come from the germline V gene. The junction had 9 bases not matched to a gene; V was cut back by 2 bases and J by 2 bases. The CDR3 covers 17 residues.

The rearrangement links TRBV6-1 to TRBJ2-3; TRBD2 might be the D (6 bases). Germline lookup yields CDR1 MNHNS and CDR2 SASEGT. V shed 2 bases and J shed 1 base, with 13 bases lying between them. CDR3 size: 16 residues. CDR3: CASSEQEGPGTDTQYF. DNA of the CDR3: TGTGCCAGCAGTGAACAGGAGGGGCCTGGCACAGATACGCAGTATTTT.

The chain couples TRBV5-8 to TRBJ1-5, with 7 bases that match TRBD1. CDR1 SGHTS and CDR2 YDEGEE come from the germline V gene. V was clipped by 4 bases and J by 2 bases; unmatched bases: 6. The CDR3 runs 15 residues. CDR3 region: CASSPGQVGNQPQHF. The CDR3 DNA sequence: TGTGCCAGCAGCCCCGGACAGGTGGGCAATCAGCCCCAGCATTTT.

This clone has a handful of counts. This clone may be a read error of a much larger clone one base away. The V gene is TRBV7-8, the J gene TRBJ2-7, with 7 bases lining up with TRBD2. The CDR3 runs to 15 residues. The germline V gene encodes CDR1 SGHVS and CDR2 FQNEAQ. The CDR3 nucleotides are TGTGCCAGCAGCTTATTAGGTAGCGGGTCCTACGAGCAGTACTTT. It translates to CASSLLGSGSYEQYF.

The chain carries TRBV27 and TRBJ2-3; 11 bases agree with TRBD2. This CDR3 is 17 amino acids long. Germline values: CDR1 MNHEY, CDR2 SMNVEV (reference sequence). Trimming took 8 bases from V and 1 from J; bases not matched to a gene: 11. For the CDR3, the DNA is TGTGCCAGCGGAACTAGCGGGGGCCGTCCGGGCACAGATACGCAGTATTTT. Translating it yields CASGTSGGRPGTDTQYF.

This clone was seen only a few times. This sequence joins TRBV4-3 and TRBJ2-2, with D maybe TRBD2 (6 bases). Deletions cut 4 bases from V and 4 bases from J, with 16 bases between. The germline gives CDR1 LGHNA, CDR2 YSLEER. There are 16 residues in the CDR3. The CDR3 nucleotides are TGCGCCAGCAGCCTCCTTCCGGGGGTGGGCACCGGGGAGCTGTTTTTT. Protein: CASSLLPGVGTGELFF.

This chain connects TRBV9 to TRBJ1-6; TRBD1 matches 7 bases. This CDR3 comprises 15 residues. The germline V gene encodes CDR1 SGDLS and CDR2 YYNGEE. The trim removed 4 bases at V and 4 bases at J, leaving 5 bases unmatched. Here the CDR3 reads CASSLGQEYNSPLHF. The CDR3 nucleotides read TGTGCCAGCAGCTTAGGACAGGAGTATAATTCACCCCTCCACTTT.

The sample holds a few counts of this clone. V usage is TRBV9 and J usage is TRBJ2-1; D unclear. CDR1 SGDLS and CDR2 YYNGEE come from the germline V gene. The CDR3 sequence is 16 residues long. The V end lost 0 bases, the J end lost 7 bases, and 17 bases lay between the germline ends. CDR3 sequence (DNA): TGTGCCAGCAGCGTAGCCCCGGCGGCCGTCGGGAATGAGCAGTTCTTC. Its protein product is CASSVAPAAVGNEQFF.

The gene calls are TRBV7-6 and TRBJ2-4; 7 bases agree with TRBD1. CDR1 SGHVS and CDR2 FNYEAQ come from the germline V gene. With V trimmed by 5 bases and J by 6 bases, 10 bases remained unmatched. This CDR3 has 15 residues. CDR3 DNA: TGTGCCAGCAGCCGGTCCCCGGGACAGTCAAACATTCAGTACTTC. Its protein is CASSRSPGQSNIQYF.

The chain uses TRBV4-3 and TRBJ1-6, with D maybe TRBD1 (5 bases). This CDR3 comprises 15 residues. Trimming left V 0 bases short and J 9 bases short, with 12 bases between. CDR1 is LGHNA and CDR2 is YSLEER in the germline V gene. The CDR3 sequence is CASSQEGAGGSPLHF. The CDR3 region has the DNA TGCGCCAGCAGCCAAGAGGGAGCGGGGGGTTCACCCCTCCACTTT.

The chain is built from TRBV30 and TRBJ2-7, with 7 bases lining up with TRBD1. This CDR3 contains 14 residues. CDR1 GTSNPN and CDR2 SVGIG come from the germline V gene (reference sequence). CDR3 loop: CASARQGRIYEQYF. CDR3 DNA: TGTGCTTCCGCCCGACAGGGAAGGATCTACGAGCAGTACTTC.

This clone has more than one count but fewer than ten. The V and J genes are TRBV7-2 and TRBJ2-5, with 7 bases lining up with TRBD2. CDR1 is SGHTA, CDR2 FQGNSA, per germline. Germline trimming cut 3 bases from V and 7 bases from J; bases unmatched to any gene: 5. The CDR3 runs to 13 residues. CDR3 region: CASSFAERGTQYF. The CDR3 DNA is TGTGCCAGCAGCTTCGCGGAGCGGGGGACCCAGTACTTC.

The gene calls are TRBV30 and TRBJ2-2; TRBD1 might be the D (6 bases). CDR1 and CDR2 from the germline V gene are GTSNPN and SVGIG (reference sequence). CDR3 length equals 13 residues. The ends were cut back, 4 bases at V and 6 bases at J, with 12 bases in the middle. The CDR3 nucleotides are TGTGCCTGGAAAGTACAGGGCCCCGGGGAGCTGTTTTTT. Residues: CAWKVQGPGELFF. The full variable domain, with the rest looked up from reference TRBV30 and TRBJ2-2, is SQTIHQWPATLVQPVGSPLSLECTVEGTSNPNLYWYRQAAGRGLQLLFYSVGIGQISSEVPQNLSASRPQDRQFILSSKKLLLSDSGFYLCAWKVQGPGELFFGEGSRLTVL.

In this sample, this clone turned up a few times. The chain has TRBV27 and TRBJ2-5; possibly TRBD2 for D (7 bases). Germline V CDR1 and CDR2: MNHEY, SMNVEV (reference sequence). V lost 6 bases and J 4 bases, leaving 12 bases between the germline ends. The CDR3 contains 13 residues. The CDR3 DNA reads as TGTGCCAGCAGAGTGCGGGGGCGAGAGACCCAGTACTTC. Encoded protein: CASRVRGRETQYF.

This clone was detected ten times or more. V and J are TRBV23-1 and TRBJ2-3, with 8 bases fitting TRBD1. TRBV23-1 has ORF status, its function being uncertain. J was trimmed by 2 bases and V by 6 bases; bases with no gene match: 7. CDR3 length equals 15 residues. Here the CDR3 DNA reads TGCGCCAGCAGCCGACAGGGGACCCACACAGATACGCAGTATTTT. It is translated as CASSRQGTHTDTQYF.

In DNA form, the CDR3 reads TGTGCCAGCAGCAAACGGGAAGGTAGCGGGGGCTACAATGAGCAGTTCTTC. Protein sequence: CASSKREGSGGYNEQFF. The V and J genes are TRBV21-1 and TRBJ2-1; the D segment call TRBD2 is taken from the table without a DNA check. TRBV21-1 is classified as a pseudogene. This CDR3 comprises 17 residues.

This rearrangement joins TRBV2 to TRBJ1-1; 8 positions agree with TRBD1. Germline V gives CDR1 SNHLY, CDR2 FYNNEI. This CDR3 comprises 15 residues. Losses at the gene ends were 3 bases for V and 0 bases for J; bases not matched to a gene: 3. The chain's CDR3 is CASSEQGAVNTEAFF. The CDR3 DNA reads TGTGCCAGCAGTGAGCAGGGGGCGGTGAACACTGAAGCTTTCTTT.

The chain combines TRBV7-6 with TRBJ2-6, with 8 nucleotides matching TRBD1. Germline CDR1 and CDR2: SGHVS and FNYEAQ. The CDR3 contains 19 residues. V lost 1 base to trimming and J lost 0 bases; unmatched junction nucleotides: 8. CDR3 DNA sequence: TGTGCCAGCAGCTTAGTCGCCGGACAGGGCCCCTCTGGGGCCAACGTCCTGACTTTC. Residues: CASSLVAGQGPSGANVLTF. The whole variable domain, remainder taken from reference TRBV7-6 and TRBJ2-6, is GAGVSQSPRYKVTKRGQDVALRCDPISGHVSLYWYRQALGQGPEFLTYFNYEAQQDKSGLPNDRFSAERPEGSISTLTIQRTEQRDSAMYRCASSLVAGQGPSGANVLTFGAGSRLTVL.

This clone was recorded a few times. The rearrangement uses TRBV5-8 and TRBJ1-2, with 7 bases that match TRBD1. The CDR3 sequence is 15 residues long. Germline V gene sequence: CDR1 SGHTS, CDR2 YDEGEE. Trimming at V came to 0 bases and at J to 4 bases, leaving 6 bases not matched to a gene. The CDR3 DNA follows: TGTGCCAGCAGCTTGGCAGGGGGTGAAGGCTATGGCTACACCTTC. It translates to CASSLAGGEGYGYTF.

This clone was seen a handful of times. The V gene is TRBV6-5, the J gene TRBJ1-1, with D tentatively TRBD1 (6 bases). Germline CDR1 MNHEY, CDR2 SVGAGI. V lost 2 bases and J 4 bases, leaving 14 bases between the germline ends. CDR3 length equals 15 residues. In nucleotides, the CDR3 is TGTGCCAGCAGTTACCGGGGGGCGCGGGGCACTGAAGCTTTCTTT. Protein product: CASSYRGARGTEAFF.

A note on this clone: At one boundary the junction diverges from the germline segment, which might be a read error. Distinct nucleotide sequences in the sample also encode this CDR3. V and J are TRBV9 and TRBJ2-2; 9 nucleotides line up with TRBD2. The CDR3 length is 16 residues. Germline V lookup: CDR1 SGDLS, CDR2 YYNGEE. The DNA for the CDR3 is TGTGCCAGCAGCGTAGTTGGCGGGGGGGCCACCGGAGAGCTGTTTTTT. Translating it yields CASSVVGGGATGELFF.

This clone was picked up a small number of times. The genes are TRBV27 and TRBJ1-2; D possibly corresponds to TRBD1 (6 bases). V lost 6 bases and J lost 8, with 16 bases in between. The CDR3 covers 13 residues. CDR1 and CDR2 (germline): MNHEY, SMNVEV (reference sequence). The CDR3 reads CASRDGTRWGYTF. CDR3 in DNA: TGTGCCAGCAGGGACGGGACAAGGTGGGGCTACACCTTC.